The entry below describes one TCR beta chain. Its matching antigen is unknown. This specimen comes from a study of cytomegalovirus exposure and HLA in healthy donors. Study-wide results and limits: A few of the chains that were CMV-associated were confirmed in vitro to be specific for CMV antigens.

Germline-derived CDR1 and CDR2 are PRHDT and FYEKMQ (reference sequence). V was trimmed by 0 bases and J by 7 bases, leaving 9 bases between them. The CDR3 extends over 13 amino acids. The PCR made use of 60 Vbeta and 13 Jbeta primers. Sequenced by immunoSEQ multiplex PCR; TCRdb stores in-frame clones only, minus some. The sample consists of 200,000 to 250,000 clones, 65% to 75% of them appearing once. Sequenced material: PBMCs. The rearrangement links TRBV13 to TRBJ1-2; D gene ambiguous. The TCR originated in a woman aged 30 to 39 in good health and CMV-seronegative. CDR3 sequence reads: CASSLGRVGGYTF. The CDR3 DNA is TGTGCCAGCAGCTTAGGACGGGTCGGTGGCTACACCTTC.